These T cell receptor beta chains were read from a single sample in a study of blood T cell repertoires in COVID-19. This table comes from immunoSEQ multiplex PCR, and its TCRdb copy is limited to in-frame clones, with some not included. The sample includes around 110,000 clones, 83% of them seen just once. The specimen was peripheral blood. Receptors were obtained from a young man with acute or convalescent COVID-19. The CDR3 runs from the conserved cysteine through the conserved F or W. A D gene is named only where the DNA matches it firmly. Clone sizes are given selectively: once, few, many, or a class where the clone is expanded.

>13|TRBD1|TRBJ1-1|NA|TRBV18
CASRQGRETEAFF
TGTGCCAGCAGACAGGGGAGGGAAACTGAAGCTTTCTTT
>14|TRBD1|TRBJ1-2|NA|TRBV7-8
CASSLVRTGYGYTF
TGTGCCAGCAGCTTAGTACGGACAGGCTATGGCTACACCTTC
>14|NA|TRBJ2-1|NA|TRBV19
CASSYGRGLNEQFF
TGTGCCAGTAGTTACGGTAGGGGTCTAAATGAGCAGTTCTTC
>18|NA|TRBJ1-3|NA|TRBV3-1/TRBV3-2
CASSWTWGGNLTGNTIYF
TGTGCCAGCAGCTGGACCTGGGGCGGAAATCTGACTGGAAACACCATATATTTT
>13|NA|TRBJ2-2|NA|TRBV19
CASSRANTGELFF
TGTGCCAGTAGTCGTGCGAACACCGGGGAGCTGTTTTTT
>13|NA|TRBJ1-1|NA|TRBV4-3
CASSQVRNTEAFF
TGCGCCAGCAGCCAAGTTAGGAACACTGAAGCTTTCTTT
>13|NA|TRBJ1-6|NA|TRBV19
CASRRTDNSPLHF
TGTGCCAGTAGAAGGACAGACAATTCACCCCTCCACTTT
>16|NA|TRBJ2-7|NA|TRBV18
CASSPQGLGSSYEQYF
TGTGCCAGCTCACCACAGGGGCTCGGCAGCTCCTACGAGCAGTACTTC
>18|TRBD2|TRBJ2-2|NA|TRBV6-1
CASSESLAGGPNTGELFF
TGTGCCAGCAGTGAATCGTTAGCGGGAGGGCCAAACACCGGGGAGCTGTTTTTT
>16|TRBD2|TRBJ2-2|NA|TRBV4-2
CASSQERLAGFGELFF
TGTGCCAGCAGCCAAGAAAGGCTAGCGGGTTTCGGGGAGCTGTTTTTT
>14|NA|TRBJ1-5|NA|TRBV15
CATSRERDYGPQHF
TGTGCCACCAGCAGAGAGAGGGACTATGGGCCCCAGCATTTT
>14|NA|TRBJ1-1|NA|TRBV10-3
CAISDLQKNTEAFF
TGTGCCATCAGTGATTTACAGAAGAACACTGAAGCTTTCTTT
>16|TRBD2|TRBJ2-1|once|TRBV9
CASSVAPAGGSNEQFF
TGTGCCAGCAGCGTAGCGCCAGCGGGGGGATCCAATGAGCAGTTCTTC
>17|NA|TRBJ1-1|NA|TRBV19
CASSILSGGRDAAEAFF
TGTGCCAGTAGTATCCTATCGGGGGGTAGGGATGCCGCTGAAGCTTTCTTT
>17|TRBD2|TRBJ2-1|NA|TRBV3-1/TRBV3-2
CASSYSGLASSYNEQFF
TGTGCCAGCAGCTACTCCGGACTAGCTAGCTCCTACAATGAGCAGTTCTTC
>14|NA|TRBJ2-7|NA|TRBV5-4
CASSFQGQDYEQYF
TGTGCCAGCAGCTTCCAGGGACAAGACTACGAGCAGTACTTC
>14|TRBD1|TRBJ1-2|NA|TRBV25-1
CASSYSGQGGGYTF
TGTGCCAGCAGTTACTCGGGACAGGGGGGAGGCTACACCTTC
>13|NA|TRBJ1-5|NA|TRBV6-5
CATTPGVDQPQHF
TGTGCCACCACCCCGGGGGTCGATCAGCCCCAGCATTTT
>15|NA|TRBJ1-2|NA|TRBV16
CASSQQRAGEGGYTF
TGTGCCAGCAGCCAGCAGAGGGCAGGTGAAGGAGGCTACACCTTC
>16|TRBD2|TRBJ2-1|NA|TRBV18
CASSPTGTSGYNEQFF
TGTGCCAGCTCACCTACCGGGACTAGCGGATACAATGAGCAGTTCTTC
>16|NA|TRBJ2-4|NA|TRBV19
CASSMTGHLAKNIQYF
TGTGCCAGTAGTATGACGGGACATCTAGCCAAAAACATTCAGTACTTC
>15|TRBD2|TRBJ2-1|NA|TRBV27
CASSLGRAGYNEQFF
TGTGCCAGCAGTTTAGGGAGGGCCGGCTACAATGAGCAGTTCTTC
>16|TRBD1|TRBJ2-5|NA|TRBV5-6
CASSSHYRQGEETQYF
TGTGCCAGCAGCTCCCACTACCGACAGGGGGAAGAGACCCAGTACTTC
>13|NA|TRBJ1-2|NA|TRBV9
CASSVDGRQGYTF
TGTGCCAGCAGCGTAGACGGGAGGCAGGGCTACACCTTC
>13|NA|TRBJ1-4|NA|TRBV15
CATKTGTNEKLFF
TGTGCCACCAAGACAGGTACTAATGAAAAACTGTTTTTT
>15|NA|TRBJ1-4|NA|TRBV5-4
CASRDGHTTNEKLFF
TGTGCCAGCAGAGATGGACATACAACTAATGAAAAACTGTTTTTT
>16|NA|TRBJ1-2|NA|TRBV6-1
CASSEGSTASGYGYTF
TGTGCCAGCAGTGAAGGGTCGACAGCCTCCGGTTATGGCTACACCTTC
>16|NA|TRBJ1-4|NA|TRBV5-1
CASSPGGTGRGEKLFF
TGCGCCAGCAGCCCCGGAGGTACAGGGAGGGGTGAAAAACTGTTTTTT
>16|TRBD1|TRBJ1-2|NA|TRBV5-1
CASSPRPSGGNSGYTF
TGCGCCAGCAGCCCACGACCGTCAGGGGGTAATAGTGGCTACACCTTC
>15|NA|TRBJ2-7|few|TRBV11-2
CASSRDQGGYYEQYF
TGTGCCAGCAGCCGTGATCAGGGGGGATATTACGAGCAGTACTTC
>14|NA|TRBJ1-2|NA|TRBV4-1
CASSQDGGAYGYTF
TGCGCCAGCAGCCAAGACGGGGGGGCCTATGGCTACACCTTC
>16|NA|TRBJ1-6|NA|TRBV30
CAWSGPTLDTASPLHF
TGTGCCTGGAGTGGCCCGACCTTGGACACCGCTTCACCCCTCCACTTT
>16|TRBD1|TRBJ2-7|few|TRBV5-4
CASSSCRQGHNYEQYF
TGTGCCAGCAGCTCCTGCCGACAGGGGCATAACTACGAGCAGTACTTC
>16|TRBD1|TRBJ2-6|few|TRBV28
CASSRDSTSGANVLTF
TGTGCCAGCAGTCGGGACAGCACCTCTGGGGCCAACGTCCTGACTTTC